The source of this TCR beta chain is a study of response to subunit inactivated influenza vaccine. The CDR3 extends over 12 amino acids. Deletions cut 6 bases from V and 4 bases from J, with 9 bases between. The germline CDR1 and CDR2 sequences are SQVTM and ANQGSEA. TCRdb processed the RT-PCR reads anew with MiXCR; each CDR3 protein has one entry. This table has 750,000 to 850,000 distinct CDR3 sequences, about 18% appearing once. The table lists this clonotype with many counts. The sequences come from PBMCs from blood, collected roughly 5 days after vaccination. The sequence derives from a man in his fifties or sixties who received an inactivated influenza vaccine. The rearrangement links TRBV29-1 to TRBJ2-2; D remains ambiguous. CDR3 sequence (DNA): TGCAGCGTAGGTATTGTCACCGGGGAGCTGTTTTTT. As protein: CSVGIVTGELFF.